These 5 T cell receptor beta chains originate from one sample sequenced in a study of response to subunit inactivated influenza vaccine. TCRdb redid the calling of the RT-PCR reads with MiXCR, one entry per CDR3 protein. The sample lists 700,000 to 800,000 distinct CDR3 sequences; around a sixth were seen once. The source material was PBMCs from blood, sampled 5 days after vaccination. The receptors were gathered from a man aged 45-60 years who received an inactivated influenza vaccine.

This clonotype was detected many times. The rearrangement joins TRBV12-3 or TRBV12-4 to TRBJ2-7, with TRBD1 matching over 8 bases. Germline trimming cut 6 bases from V and 3 bases from J; bases unmatched to any gene: 4. This CDR3 contains 13 residues. The CDR3 here is CASSPGQGYEQYF. The CDR3, as DNA: TGTGCCAGCAGCCCCGGACAGGGCTACGAGCAGTACTTC.

The chain couples TRBV21-1 to TRBJ2-7; the table gives TRBD1 as D, unverified against the DNA. TRBV21-1 is classified as a pseudogene. This CDR3 spans 13 amino acids. CDR3 coding DNA: TGTGCCAGCAGCAAAGGTGGAGGGGGCGAGCAGTACTTC. It codes for CASSKGGGGEQYF.

There are many counts of this clonotype. The genes are TRBV6-2 or TRBV6-3 and TRBJ1-5; perhaps TRBD1 as D (5 bases). Germline CDR1 MNHEY, CDR2 SVGEGT. The CDR3 sequence is 14 residues long. V was trimmed by 0 bases and J by 11 bases, leaving 14 bases between them. Written as DNA, the CDR3 is TGTGCCAGCAGTTACTCGATGGGCCCCAGGGCCCAGCATTTT. Translation: CASSYSMGPRAQHF.

This clonotype was observed a handful of times. This rearrangement joins TRBV12-3 or TRBV12-4 to TRBJ1-2, with D possibly being TRBD1 (6 bases). Trimming removed 6 bases at V and 8 bases at J, with 16 bases between. CDR3 length: 13 amino acids. The CDR3 DNA reads as TGTGCCAGCAGACCAACAGGGTCTCACGGCTACACCTTC. Amino acid sequence: CASRPTGSHGYTF.

As regards this clonotype: A junction end diverges from the germline sequence, so it may reflect a read error. The chain recombines TRBV7-6 with TRBJ2-7; a possible D gene is TRBD2 (6 bases). The CDR3 length is 13 residues. Per germline, CDR1 SGHVS and CDR2 FNYEAQ. CDR3 sequence (DNA): TGTGCCAGCAGCTTATCAATCGCGAGGGACTTACTGTTC. This gives the protein CASSLSIARDLLF.